There are a few counts of the clone carrying this T cell receptor beta chain. TCRdb reanalysed the RT-PCR reads using MiXCR and keeps one entry per CDR3 protein. Of 500,000 to 700,000 distinct CDR3 sequences listed, around 21% are singletons. The CDR3 runs to 15 residues. Germline V CDR1 and CDR2: MNHNS, SASEGT. Trimming took 3 bases from V and 1 from J, leaving 9 bases between them. This record comes from a study of response to subunit inactivated influenza vaccine. This sample was shared with a second study, whose subject was T cells expressing NK-cell markers. That investigation notes: Generation of TCR beta cDNA was performed by 5'RACE template switching incorporating UMIs. All TCR beta repertoires analysed originated from sorted CD3+CD56+NKG2C+, CD3+CD56+NKG2C- and CD3+CD56-NKG2C+ T cells. There were seven HCMV-seropositive donors and one seronegative donor among the eight sequenced. These same clonotypes (in several donors) also led the CD3+CD56-NKG2C+ fraction.

The sequence came from a man aged 50 or older who received an inactivated influenza vaccine. Sequencing was performed on CD4+ T cells sorted from PBMCs, taken roughly 13 days after vaccination. This chain uses TRBV6-1 with TRBJ2-2; TRBD1 is a possible D gene (6 bases). Here the CDR3 reads CASSDRGRNTGELFF. The CDR3, as DNA: TGTGCCAGCAGTGACAGGGGCCGGAACACCGGGGAGCTGTTTTTT.